The T cell receptor beta chain under discussion was sequenced for a study of T cell repertoires in cytomegalovirus infection. For the study at large: Recently identified HLA-C-restricted CMV epitopes and well-studied HLA-B-restricted CMV epitopes were used by the study. Public TCR beta signatures were indicative of both CMV infection and a matching HLA type.

Study-level findings and limits: CMV carriers with the relevant HLA were identified by cumulative public TCR beta family frequency. The ex vivo response showed dominance by HLA-C-restricted CMV-specific TCR beta clonotypes.

With regard to this clonotype: Its antigen remains unidentified.

This CDR3 region has 16 residues. Germline V lookup: CDR1 SGHTA, CDR2 FQGTGA. Trimming removed 5 bases at V and 5 bases at J, with 21 bases between. TCRdb independently ran MiXCR on the reads; one entry per CDR3 protein. Of about 920,000 distinct CDR3 sequences detected, around 29% appear once; the ten largest clones hold over 11%. The rearrangement links TRBV7-3 to TRBJ1-1; D is possibly TRBD1 (6 bases). This sequence originates from a human donor in good health (CMV status not recorded). Some clones in this sample may be carry-over from other donors' samples. Sequenced here: cultured CD8+ T cells from PBMCs, sampled from culture after CMV antigen stimulation. As DNA, the CDR3 is TGTGCCAGCAGCGCCCATTGGGCAGGGGCGAAAACTGAAGCTTTCTTT. This translates into CASSAHWAGAKTEAFF.